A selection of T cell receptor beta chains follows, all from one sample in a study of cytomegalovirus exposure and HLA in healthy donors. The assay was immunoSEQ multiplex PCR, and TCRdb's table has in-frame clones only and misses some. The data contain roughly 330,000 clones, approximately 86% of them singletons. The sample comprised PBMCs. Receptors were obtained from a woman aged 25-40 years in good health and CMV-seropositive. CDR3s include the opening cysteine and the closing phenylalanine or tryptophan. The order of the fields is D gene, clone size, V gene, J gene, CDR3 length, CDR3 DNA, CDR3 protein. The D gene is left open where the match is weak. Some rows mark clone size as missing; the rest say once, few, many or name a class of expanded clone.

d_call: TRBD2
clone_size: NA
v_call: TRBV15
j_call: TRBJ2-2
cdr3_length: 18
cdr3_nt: TGTGCCACCAGCAGAGATCCAGGGACTAGCGCACCTGCCGGGGAGCTGTTTTTT
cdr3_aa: CATSRDPGTSAPAGELFF

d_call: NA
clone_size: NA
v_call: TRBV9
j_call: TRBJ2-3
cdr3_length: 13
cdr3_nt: TGTGCCAGCAGCCGGGCCCTGAAGGATACGCAGTATTTT
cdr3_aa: CASSRALKDTQYF

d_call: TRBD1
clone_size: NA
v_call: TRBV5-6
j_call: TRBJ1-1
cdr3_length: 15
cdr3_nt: TGTGCCAGCAGCTTGGCGTACAGGGGGAACACTGAAGCTTTCTTT
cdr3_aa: CASSLAYRGNTEAFF

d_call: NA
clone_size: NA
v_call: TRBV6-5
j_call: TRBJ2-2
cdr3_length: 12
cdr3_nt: TGTGCCAGCAGTCGGAACACCGGGGAGCTGTTTTTT
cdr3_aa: CASSRNTGELFF

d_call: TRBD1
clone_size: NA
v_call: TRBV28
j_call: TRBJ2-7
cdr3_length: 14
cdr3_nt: TGTGCCAGCAGTCCGCAGGGACAGGGCTACGAGCAGTACTTC
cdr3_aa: CASSPQGQGYEQYF

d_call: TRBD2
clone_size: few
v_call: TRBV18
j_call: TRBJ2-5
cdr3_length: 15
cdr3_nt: TGTGCCAGCTCATCAGCGGGGGGCCTCCAAGAGACCCAGTACTTC
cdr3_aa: CASSSAGGLQETQYF

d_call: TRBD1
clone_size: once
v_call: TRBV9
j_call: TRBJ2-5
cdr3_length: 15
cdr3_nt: TGTGCCAGCAGCCCCCGACAGGGGCGGCAAGAGACCCAGTACTTC
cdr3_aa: CASSPRQGRQETQYF

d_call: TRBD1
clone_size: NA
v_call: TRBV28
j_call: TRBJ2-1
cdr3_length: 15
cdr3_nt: TGTGCCAGCAGTACCCAACGACAGGGGTTGGATGAGCAGTTCTTC
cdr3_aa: CASSTQRQGLDEQFF

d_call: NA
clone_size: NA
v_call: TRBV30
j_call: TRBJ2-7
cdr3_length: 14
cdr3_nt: TGTGCCGGGACTTGGGGACAGCCCCCCTACGAGCAGTACTTC
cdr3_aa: CAGTWGQPPYEQYF

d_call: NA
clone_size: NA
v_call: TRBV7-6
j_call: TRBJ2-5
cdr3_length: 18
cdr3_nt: TGTGCCAGCAGGACTCACAGGGATGGGTCGAAGGACCAAGAGACCCAGTACTTC
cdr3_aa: CASRTHRDGSKDQETQYF

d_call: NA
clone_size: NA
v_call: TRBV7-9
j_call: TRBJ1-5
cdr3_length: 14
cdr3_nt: TGTGCCAGCAGCATAGGGGGGAGCAATCAGCCCCAGCATTTT
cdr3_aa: CASSIGGSNQPQHF

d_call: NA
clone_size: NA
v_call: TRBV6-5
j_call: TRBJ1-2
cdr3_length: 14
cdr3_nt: TGTGCCAGCAGCTCAGGGCCTCTCGGCTATGGCTACACCTTC
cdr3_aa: CASSSGPLGYGYTF

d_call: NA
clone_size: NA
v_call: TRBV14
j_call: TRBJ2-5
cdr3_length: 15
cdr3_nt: TGTGCCAGCAGCCAATTGGGGGCACCACAAGAGACCCAGTACTTC
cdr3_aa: CASSQLGAPQETQYF

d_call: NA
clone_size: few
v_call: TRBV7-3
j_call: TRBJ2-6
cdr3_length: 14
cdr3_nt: TGTGCCAGCAGCTCCTACTCTGGGGCCAACGTCCTGACTTTC
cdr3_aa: CASSSYSGANVLTF

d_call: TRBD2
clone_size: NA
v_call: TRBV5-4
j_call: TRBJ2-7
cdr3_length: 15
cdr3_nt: TGTGCCAGCAGCTTCTCTAGCGGGAGGTACTACGAGCAGTACTTC
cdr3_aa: CASSFSSGRYYEQYF

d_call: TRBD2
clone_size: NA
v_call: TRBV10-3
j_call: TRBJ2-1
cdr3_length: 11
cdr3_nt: TGTGCCATGACTAGCGGGAGTGAGCAGTTCTTC
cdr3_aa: CAMTSGSEQFF

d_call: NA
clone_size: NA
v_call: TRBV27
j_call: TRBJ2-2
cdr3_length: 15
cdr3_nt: TGTGCCAGCAGTTTATCCGGGGCGCGCACCGGGGAGCTGTTTTTT
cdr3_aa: CASSLSGARTGELFF

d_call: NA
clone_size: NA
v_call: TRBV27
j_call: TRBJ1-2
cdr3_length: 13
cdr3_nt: TGTGCCAGCAGTTTGGGCGGAAACTATGGCTACACCTTC
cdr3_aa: CASSLGGNYGYTF

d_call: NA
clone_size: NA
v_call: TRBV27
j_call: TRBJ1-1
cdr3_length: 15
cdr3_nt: TGTGCCAGCAGTGTCTCGGTCGGAGTGAACACTGAAGCTTTCTTT
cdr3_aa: CASSVSVGVNTEAFF

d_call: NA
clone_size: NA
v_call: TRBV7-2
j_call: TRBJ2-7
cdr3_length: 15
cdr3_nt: TGTGCCAGCAGCTTAGGCTGGAGGGATACCTACGAGCAGTACTTC
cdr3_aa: CASSLGWRDTYEQYF

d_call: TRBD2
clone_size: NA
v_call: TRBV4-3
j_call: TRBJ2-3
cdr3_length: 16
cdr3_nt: TGCGCCAGCAGCGGACTAGCGGGAGGCACTAGCGATACGCAGTATTTT
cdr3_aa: CASSGLAGGTSDTQYF

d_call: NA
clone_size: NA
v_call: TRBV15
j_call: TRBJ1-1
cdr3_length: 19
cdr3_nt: TGTGCCACCAGCAGACTACTCTACCGGGTGGGGGCGGAGGACACTGAAGCTTTCTTT
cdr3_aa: CATSRLLYRVGAEDTEAFF

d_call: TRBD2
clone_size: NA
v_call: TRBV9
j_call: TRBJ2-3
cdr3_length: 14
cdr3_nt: TGTGCCAGCAGCCTCCTTAGCGGGGCAGATACGCAGTATTTT
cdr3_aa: CASSLLSGADTQYF

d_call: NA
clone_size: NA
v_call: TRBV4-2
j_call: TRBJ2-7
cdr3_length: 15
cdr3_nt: TGTGCCAGCAGCCAAGATCCCAGACAGGCCTACGAGCAGTACTTC
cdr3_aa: CASSQDPRQAYEQYF

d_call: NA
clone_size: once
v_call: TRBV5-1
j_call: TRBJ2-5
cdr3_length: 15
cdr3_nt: TGCGCCAGCAGCTCGGACACGGAACTTCAGGAGACCCAGTACTTC
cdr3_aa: CASSSDTELQETQYF

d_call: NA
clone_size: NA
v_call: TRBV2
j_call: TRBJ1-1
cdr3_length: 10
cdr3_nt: TGTGCCAGCAGTGGCCCTGAAGCTTTCTTT
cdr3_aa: CASSGPEAFF

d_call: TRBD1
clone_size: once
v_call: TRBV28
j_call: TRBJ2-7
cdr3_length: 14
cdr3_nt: TGTGCCAGCAACATACAGGGGTGGAACTACGAGCAGTACTTC
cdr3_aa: CASNIQGWNYEQYF

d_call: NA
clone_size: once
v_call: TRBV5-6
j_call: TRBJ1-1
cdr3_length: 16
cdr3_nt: TGTGCCAGCAGCTTGGGGCTGTCGGACAGCGCCACTGAAGCTTTCTTT
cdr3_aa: CASSLGLSDSATEAFF

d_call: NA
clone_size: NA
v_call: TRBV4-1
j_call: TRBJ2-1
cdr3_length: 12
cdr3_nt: TGCGCCAGCAGCCATAAGACAACCGAGCAGTTCTTC
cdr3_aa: CASSHKTTEQFF

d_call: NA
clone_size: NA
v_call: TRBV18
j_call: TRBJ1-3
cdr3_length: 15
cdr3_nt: TGTGCCAGCTCACCACAAGCAGCCGGGGCAAACACCATATATTTT
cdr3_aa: CASSPQAAGANTIYF

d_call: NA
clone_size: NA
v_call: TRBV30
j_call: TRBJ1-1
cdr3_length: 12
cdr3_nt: TGTGCCTGGAGCAGTGGGAGCACTGAAGCTTTCTTT
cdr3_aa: CAWSSGSTEAFF

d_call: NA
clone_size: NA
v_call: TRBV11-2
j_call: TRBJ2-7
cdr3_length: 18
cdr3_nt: TGTGCCAGCAGCTCCCTCAGGTTGGGCAGTTCGAGCTCCTACGAGCAGTACTTC
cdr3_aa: CASSSLRLGSSSSYEQYF

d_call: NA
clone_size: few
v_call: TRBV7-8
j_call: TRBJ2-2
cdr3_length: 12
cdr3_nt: TGTGCCAGCAGCATAGGCCCCGGGGAGCTGTTTTTT
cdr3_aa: CASSIGPGELFF

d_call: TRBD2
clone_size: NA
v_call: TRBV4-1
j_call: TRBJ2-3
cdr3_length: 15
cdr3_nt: TGCGCCAGCAGCGTGACTAGCGGTGTTTTGGATACGCAGTATTTT
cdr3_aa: CASSVTSGVLDTQYF

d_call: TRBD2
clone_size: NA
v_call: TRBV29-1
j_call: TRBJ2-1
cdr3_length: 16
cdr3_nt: TGCAGCGTTCCCCGGGGACTAGCCAGCTCCTACAATGAGCAGTTCTTC
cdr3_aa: CSVPRGLASSYNEQFF

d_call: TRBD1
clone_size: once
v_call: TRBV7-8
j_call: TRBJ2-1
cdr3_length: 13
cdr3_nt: TGTGCCAGCAGACGGACAGGGGGCGATGAGCAGTTCTTC
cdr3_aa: CASRRTGGDEQFF

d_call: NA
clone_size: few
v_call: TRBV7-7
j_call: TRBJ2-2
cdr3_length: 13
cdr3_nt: TGTGCCAGCAGCCCACAGGGAACCGGGGAGCTGTTTTTT
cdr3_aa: CASSPQGTGELFF

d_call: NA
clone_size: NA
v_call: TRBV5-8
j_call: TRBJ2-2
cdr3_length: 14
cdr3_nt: TGTGCCAGCAGCTTGTCGGGTTTCACCGGGGAGCTGTTTTTT
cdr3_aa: CASSLSGFTGELFF

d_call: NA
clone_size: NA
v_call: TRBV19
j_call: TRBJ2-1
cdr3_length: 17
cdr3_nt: TGTGCCAGTAGAAACCGGGACTCCGGAAGCTCCTACAATGAGCAGTTCTTC
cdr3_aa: CASRNRDSGSSYNEQFF

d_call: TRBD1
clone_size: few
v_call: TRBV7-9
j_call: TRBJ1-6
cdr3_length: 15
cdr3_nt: TGTGCCAGCAGCTTAGCGCTGCAGGGGGATTCACCCCTCCACTTT
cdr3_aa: CASSLALQGDSPLHF

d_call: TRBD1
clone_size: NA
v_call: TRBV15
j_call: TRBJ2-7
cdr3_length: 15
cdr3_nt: TGTGCCACCAGCAGAGGTGGACAGGTCCCATCCGAGCAGTACTTC
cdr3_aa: CATSRGGQVPSEQYF

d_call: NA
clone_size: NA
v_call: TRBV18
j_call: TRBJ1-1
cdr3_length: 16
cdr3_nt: TGTGCCAGCTCACCAAGGGTGCTTGAGATGAACACTGAAGCTTTCTTT
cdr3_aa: CASSPRVLEMNTEAFF

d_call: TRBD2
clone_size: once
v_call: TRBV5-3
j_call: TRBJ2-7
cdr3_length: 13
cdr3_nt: TGTGCCAGCCTCGTTAGGGACTATTACGAGCAGTACTTC
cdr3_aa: CASLVRDYYEQYF

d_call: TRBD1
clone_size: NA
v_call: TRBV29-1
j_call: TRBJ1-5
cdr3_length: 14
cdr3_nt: TGCAGCGTCACAGGGGGAGGGGGCAATCAGCCCCAGCATTTT
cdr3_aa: CSVTGGGGNQPQHF

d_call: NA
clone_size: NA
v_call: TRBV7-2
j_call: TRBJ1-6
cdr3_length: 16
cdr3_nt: TGTGCCAGCAGCCCGAGAGGGGGGGTCTATAATTCACCCCTCCACTTT
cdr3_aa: CASSPRGGVYNSPLHF

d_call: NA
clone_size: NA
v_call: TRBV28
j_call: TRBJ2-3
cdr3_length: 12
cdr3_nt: TGTGCCAGCAATCAACAATCCGATACGCAGTATTTT
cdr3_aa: CASNQQSDTQYF

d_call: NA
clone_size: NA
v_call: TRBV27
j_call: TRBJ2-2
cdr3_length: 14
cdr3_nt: TGTGCCAGCAGTTCCATATCGAACACCGGGGAGCTGTTTTTT
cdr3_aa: CASSSISNTGELFF

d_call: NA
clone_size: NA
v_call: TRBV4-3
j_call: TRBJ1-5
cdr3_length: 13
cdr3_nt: TGCGCCAGCAGCCGAGGAACAGATCAGCCCCAGCATTTT
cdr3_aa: CASSRGTDQPQHF

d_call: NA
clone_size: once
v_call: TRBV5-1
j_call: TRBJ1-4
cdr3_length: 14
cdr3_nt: TGCGCCAGCAGCATACAGGGCGGGTCTGAAAAACTGTTTTTT
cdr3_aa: CASSIQGGSEKLFF

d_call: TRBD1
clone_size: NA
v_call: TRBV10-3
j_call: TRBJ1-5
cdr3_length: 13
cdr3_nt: TGTGCCATTACAGGGGGCCCGGGTCAGCCCCAGCATTTT
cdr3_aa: CAITGGPGQPQHF

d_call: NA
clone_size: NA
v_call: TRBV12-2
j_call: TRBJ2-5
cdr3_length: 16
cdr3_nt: TGTGCAAGTCGCTTAGCGCCCGGTGATAGATCTGAGACCCAGTACTTC
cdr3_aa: CASRLAPGDRSETQYF

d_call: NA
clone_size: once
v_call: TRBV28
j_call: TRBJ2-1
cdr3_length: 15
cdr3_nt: TGTGCCAGCATCGAAAGGGTCGGAGAGAACAATGAGCAGTTCTTC
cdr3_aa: CASIERVGENNEQFF

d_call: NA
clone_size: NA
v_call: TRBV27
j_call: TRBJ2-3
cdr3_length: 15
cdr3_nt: TGTGCCAGCAGTCCCGGGACCCCTGCCACAGATACGCAGTATTTT
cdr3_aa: CASSPGTPATDTQYF

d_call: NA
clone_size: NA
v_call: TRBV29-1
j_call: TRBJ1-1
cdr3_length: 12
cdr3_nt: TGCAGCGTTGCGAGAGACGAAGGTGGAGCTTTCTTT
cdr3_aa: CSVARDEGGAFF

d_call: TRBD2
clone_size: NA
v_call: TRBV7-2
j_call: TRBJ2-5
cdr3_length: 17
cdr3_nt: TGTGCCAGCAGCTTACTGGGACTAGCGGTTATACAAGAGACCCAGTACTTC
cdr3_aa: CASSLLGLAVIQETQYF

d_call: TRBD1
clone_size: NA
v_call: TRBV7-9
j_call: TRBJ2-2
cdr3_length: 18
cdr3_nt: TGTGCCAGCAGCCGCGATGCCCCCCGGACAGGGGTCGGCGGGGAGCTGTTTTTT
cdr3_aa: CASSRDAPRTGVGGELFF

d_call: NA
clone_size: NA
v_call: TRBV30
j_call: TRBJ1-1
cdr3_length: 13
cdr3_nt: TGTGCCATCACTTTCAGGGGAGACACTGAAGCTTTCTTT
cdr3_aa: CAITFRGDTEAFF